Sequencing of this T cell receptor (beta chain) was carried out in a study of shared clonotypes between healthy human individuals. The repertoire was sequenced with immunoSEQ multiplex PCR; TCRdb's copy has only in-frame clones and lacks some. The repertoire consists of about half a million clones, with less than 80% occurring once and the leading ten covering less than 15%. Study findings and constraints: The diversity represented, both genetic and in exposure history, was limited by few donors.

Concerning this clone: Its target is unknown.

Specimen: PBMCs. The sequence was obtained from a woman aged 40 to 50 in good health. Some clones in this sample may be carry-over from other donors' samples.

The CDR3 sequence: CASSFQSTDTQYF. CDR3 sequence (DNA): TGTGCCAGCAGCTTCCAGAGCACAGATACGCAGTATTTT. The chain combines TRBV7-2 with TRBJ2-3; D gene uncertain. The CDR3 has 13 amino acids. V gave up 3 bases and J gave up 0 bases, with 4 bases separating them. CDR1 and CDR2 from the germline V gene are SGHTA and FQGNSA.